The entry below gives a single T cell receptor beta chain sequence along with its context. The clone's antigen remains unknown. Per-base qualities were not stored, and no clone one base away is much larger. Genomic DNA was extracted from sorted cells for sequencing of the TCRbeta CDR3 region. The immunoSEQ Assay was used for sequencing of TCRbeta CDR3 regions. TCRdb provides this immuneACCESS table in a form limited to in-frame rearrangements. Some clones are lacking; in checked studies, under half of them reflect an unresolved V gene, and why the rest are absent is not known. Present in this sample are about 86,000 clones, about 89% of which were seen just once. The top ten constitute about 9% of the sample. The data originate from a study of OX40 agonist ivuxolimab in advanced cancers. For the wider study: The costimulatory receptor OX40 (CD134) was targeted by ivuxolimab, a fully human IgG2 agonistic monoclonal antibody. Intravenous ivuxolimab was administered to patients every 2 weeks at six dose levels: 0.01, 0.1, 0.3, 1.5, 3 and 10 mg/kg. In the dose-escalation cohort, around four fifths of patients were male, and the mean age was approximately 64 years, with a range of about 23 to 85. Prior anti-PD-1, anti-PD-L1 or anti-CTLA-4 therapy was permitted, and checkpoint inhibitors had been received by less than 45% of dose-escalation patients. The point of sequencing TCRbeta in the periphery was to test whether ivuxolimab changed TCR sequence diversity and drove clonal T-cell expansion. Of the roughly 52 dose-escalation patients, hepatocellular carcinoma was present in about 20, melanoma in roughly 15, renal cell carcinoma in 9 and head and neck cancer in 9. Partial responses occurred in three dose-escalation patients, of whom one had hepatocellular carcinoma and two had cutaneous melanoma. The paper describes the monotherapy dose-escalation part (N ≈ 50 patients) of the phase I trial of ivuxolimab. Study-wide conclusions, independent of this receptor: After ivuxolimab, more expanded clones were found on average in CD8+ T cells than in CD4+ T cells. Low levels of normalized T-cell clonal expansion were also shown by some nonresponding patients. In the 0.1-3.0 mg/kg groups, partial responders were among the patients with the lowest normalized peripheral clonal expansion, particularly in CD8+ T cells. The antigen specificity of the peripheral T cells that underwent clonal expansion was not determined. At doses of 0.1 to 3.0 mg/kg, clonal expansion of both CD4+ and CD8+ T cells in blood was seen between baseline and week 6.

The trial excluded patients who had a history of autoimmune disease or who were on systemic immunosuppression. Peripheral blood for TCR sequencing was collected from all dose cohorts at baseline, on cycle 4 day 1, and on cycle 7 day 1. The samples were drawn from a first-in-human, open-label, multicenter phase I dose-escalation trial of ivuxolimab. Adults with locally advanced or metastatic melanoma, renal cell carcinoma, hepatocellular carcinoma or head and neck squamous cell carcinoma were enrolled in the trial. CD4+ and CD8+ T cells were sorted separately from peripheral blood before TCR sequencing. The source is an adult with an advanced solid tumor such as melanoma, head and neck, liver or kidney cancer. The input for sequencing was CD4+ or CD8+ T cells sorted from blood, taken in a trial of the OX40 agonist ivuxolimab.

The DNA sequence reads TGTGCCAGCAGTTGGAGTCCGCGGGAGACCCAGTACTTC. This yields the protein CASSWSPRETQYF. The rearranged segments are TRBV6-5 and TRBJ2-5, with no confidently assigned D gene. In the germline V gene, CDR1 corresponds to MNHEY and CDR2 to SVGAGI. Measured from the cysteine to the phenylalanine, the CDR3 is 13 residues long. Only the CDR3 part of the read is kept: 39 bases, read in frame from the first base. The junction carries 11 bases between V and J, which are trimmed by 4 bases and 5 bases respectively.